One and the same sample provided the 10 T cell receptor beta chains below, sequenced in a study of T cell responses to AZD1222 COVID-19 vaccine. Here immunoSEQ multiplex PCR was the method, and the copy in TCRdb shows in-frame clones only, minus some. Among some 140,000 clones listed, about 90% were seen once. This specimen was peripheral blood, taken on day 0 of AZD1222 vaccination. These receptors were taken from an adult in good health.

This clone has only one observation. The V gene is TRBV5-1, the J gene TRBJ1-1; D remains unclear. CDR1 SGHRS and CDR2 YFSETQ come from the germline V gene. This CDR3 has 12 residues. The ends were cut back, 5 bases at V and 4 bases at J, with 9 bases in the middle. DNA for the CDR3: TGCGCCAGCAGGGAGGGAAGCACTGAAGCTTTCTTT. Encoded protein: CASREGSTEAFF.

This clone has only one observation. The chain couples TRBV11-2 to TRBJ1-1; 8 nucleotides line up with TRBD1. CDR1 is SGHAT, CDR2 FQNNGV, per germline. V trimming: 5 bases; J trimming: 1 base; junction bases outside the gene matches: 6. The CDR3 is 15 amino acids. CDR3 DNA sequence: TGTGCCAGCAGCCCGAACAGGGGGTGGAACACTGAAGCTTTCTTT. Translation: CASSPNRGWNTEAFF.

This chain joins TRBV15 and TRBJ1-5; no definite D call. CDR1 and CDR2 from the germline V gene are LNHNV and YYDKDF (reference sequence). This CDR3 has 12 amino acids. V was pared by 1 base and J by 10 bases, with 8 bases between. CDR3 residues: CATSRGPPPQHF. The CDR3 DNA reads TGTGCCACCAGCAGAGGACCTCCACCCCAGCATTTT.

Concerning this clone: One end of the junction does not line up with germline, which may come from a read error. The CDR3: CASSLAGANYGYTF. The CDR3 DNA follows: TGTGCCAGCAGTTTGGCGGGAGCTAACTATGGCTACACCTTC. The chain has TRBV5-5 and TRBJ1-2; D is uncertain. This CDR3 contains 14 residues. Germline V gene data show CDR1 as SGHKS and CDR2 as YYEKEE (reference sequence).

CDR3 coding DNA: TGTGCCAGCAGTTATGGGGCGGATTTTACCTATGGCTACACCTTC. Its protein product is CASSYGADFTYGYTF. The gene calls are TRBV6-5 and TRBJ1-2; D perhaps matches TRBD1 (5 bases). V lost 3 bases and J 4 bases, leaving 15 bases between the germline ends. The length of the CDR3 is 15 residues. The germline V gene has CDR1 MNHEY and CDR2 SVGAGI.

The rearrangement joins TRBV27 to TRBJ2-7, with TRBD1 identical over 9 bases. This CDR3 spans 12 amino acids. Germline loops: CDR1 MNHEY, CDR2 SMNVEV (reference sequence). V lost 6 bases and J lost 7; bases outside the gene matches: 4. This CDR3 is CASSRTGVEQYF. In nucleotides, the CDR3 is TGTGCCAGCAGCCGGACAGGGGTTGAGCAGTACTTC.

This clone occurred a few times. V and J are TRBV9 and TRBJ1-2; 10 nucleotides match TRBD1. V shed 2 bases, J shed 6 bases, and the junction held 4 bases outside the gene matches. This CDR3 region has 14 residues. The germline V gene has CDR1 SGDLS and CDR2 YYNGEE. The CDR3 is CASSVTGGADGYTF. As DNA, the CDR3 is TGTGCCAGCAGCGTGACAGGGGGCGCGGATGGCTACACCTTC.

The rearrangement links TRBV28 to TRBJ1-1, with unresolved D. The CDR3 length is 13 residues. V shed 2 bases and J shed 12 bases, with 16 bases lying between them. CDR1 and CDR2 (germline): MDHEN, SYDVKM. In DNA, the CDR3 is TGTGCCAGCAGTTTAACCCAACTCCCACGAACTTTCTTT. Translated: CASSLTQLPRTFF. The variable domain in full, completed from reference TRBV28 and TRBJ1-1, reads DVKVTQSSRYLVKRTGEKVFLECVQDMDHENMFWYRQDPGLGLRLIYFSYDVKMKEKGDIPEGYSVSREKKERFSLILESASTNQTSMYLCASSLTQLPRTFFGQGTRLTVV.

The rearrangement links TRBV5-1 to TRBJ2-3; 10 bases map to TRBD1. The ends lost 2 bases at V and 6 bases at J; junction bases unmatched: 9. This CDR3 has 16 residues. Germline CDR1 and CDR2: SGHRS and YFSETQ. In DNA form, the CDR3 reads TGCGCCAGCAGCTTTCTATCTGGGACAGGGGACGATACGCAGTATTTT. Its translation is CASSFLSGTGDDTQYF.

The CDR3 sequence is CASSSRSYSPLHF. CDR3 nucleotides: TGTGCCAGCAGCTCTAGGTCGTATTCACCCCTCCACTTT. The chain employs TRBV28 and TRBJ1-6; D remains ambiguous. Trimming cost V 6 bases and J 8 bases, with 11 bases left between them. The CDR3 extends over 13 amino acids. CDR1 is MDHEN, CDR2 SYDVKM, per germline.